This TCR beta chain was captured in a study of T cells in localized non-small cell lung cancer. The study, taken as a whole, reports: Uninvolved adjacent lung showed the highest T cell clonality, exceeding tumor.

The assay was immunoSEQ multiplex PCR, and TCRdb's table has in-frame clones only and misses some. The table lists around 36,000 clones, around 79% of them singletons. The table lists this clone with a few counts. Its antigen is not known. This CDR3 region has 15 residues. Trimming removed 0 bases at V and 4 bases at J, with 12 bases between. Germline V CDR1 and CDR2: SGHNT, YYREEE (reference sequence). The chain is built from TRBV5-4 and TRBJ2-3; D may match TRBD1 or TRBD2 (5 bases each). The input for sequencing was PBMCs, taken before any cancer treatment. The TCR sequence derives from a woman aged 35 to 70 with stage II squamous cell lung carcinoma. The CDR3 bases are TGTGCCAGCAGCTTGGATTTGGGGGTTCCAGATACGCAGTATTTT. The encoded protein is CASSLDLGVPDTQYF.